The source of this T cell receptor (beta chain) is a study of blood T cells in healthy people across ages. The CDR3 extends over 15 amino acids. The germline CDR1 and CDR2 sequences are SQVTM and ANQGSEA. V lost 3 bases and J lost 0, with 12 bases in between. With respect to this clonotype: What it binds is not known.

Together with a sample-barcoded 5' primer, a J-beta primer mix was included in a second PCR lasting 7 to 11 cycles. In TCRdb, the 5' RACE reads were re-called with MiXCR into one record per CDR3 protein. The sample yields around 700,000 distinct CDR3 sequences, 25% seen once. Findings and limits, study-wide: It was the long-lived donors that had more naive CD4+ cells and higher diversity than aged donors. Donor CMV infection status was unknown, possibly confounding age-related changes in expanded clonotypes.

These data also formed part of another study, on T cells of mothers and their children. According to that study: For cDNA synthesis, the complete extracted RNA was used (around 1.4 ug per 15 ul). Second-PCR primer M1S introduced sample barcodes and 2-4 random nucleotides.

The clonotype was recovered from a boy aged 5-17 years in good health. This sequence joins TRBV29-1 and TRBJ2-1, with a tentative D call TRBD1 (6 bases). The sequenced sample was blood. CDR3 coding DNA: TGCAGCGTTGATAAGAAGGGACACTCCTACAATGAGCAGTTCTTC. Amino acid sequence: CSVDKKGHSYNEQFF.